The 25 T cell receptor beta chains listed next were all sequenced from one sample in a study of CD8 T cells in Susac syndrome. The authors reverse transcribed roughly 0.45 to 1 ug RNA with random hexamers. Via MiXCR, TCRdb re-called the immunoSEQ multiplex PCR reads, giving one row per CDR3 protein. This table holds a few hundred thousand distinct CDR3 sequences, around 90% found once. The sequenced material came from CD4+ T cells from PBMCs. These receptors were taken from a human donor with multiple sclerosis.

The J gene is TRBJ2-3, the V gene TRBV4-1; 8 nucleotides line up with TRBD2. The CDR3 has 17 amino acids. V shed 3 bases and J 7 bases; nucleotides not matched to a gene: 15. The germline gives CDR1 MGHRA, CDR2 YSYEKL. CDR3 sequence: CASSQGPRTSRLHTQYF. Here the CDR3 DNA reads TGCGCCAGCAGCCAGGGTCCCCGGACTAGCCGTCTTCATACGCAGTATTTT.

J is TRBJ2-3 and V is TRBV5-1; 7 positions agree with TRBD1. The CDR3 extends over 15 amino acids. CDR1 and CDR2 (germline): SGHRS, YFSETQ. V shed 4 bases, J shed 3 bases, and the junction held 8 bases outside the gene matches. The CDR3 loop is CASSPRDSRTDTQYF. The CDR3 nucleotides read TGCGCCAGCAGCCCCCGGGACAGCCGTACAGATACGCAGTATTTT. The whole variable domain, filled in from reference TRBV5-1 and TRBJ2-3, reads KAGVTQTPRYLIKTRGQQVTLSCSPISGHRSVSWYQQTPGQGLQFLFEYFSETQRNKGNFPGRFSGRQFSNSRSEMNVSTLELGDSALYLCASSPRDSRTDTQYFGPGTRLTVL.

The rearrangement uses TRBV5-8 and TRBJ2-3; tentative D call: TRBD1 (5 bases). The CDR3 length is 15 residues. Germline CDR1 and CDR2: SGHTS and YDEGEE. V lost 0 bases, J lost 2 bases, and 10 bases lay in between. The CDR3 spells CASSLADTATDTQYF. The CDR3 DNA sequence: TGTGCCAGCAGCTTGGCGGACACTGCCACAGATACGCAGTATTTT.

The J gene is TRBJ2-1, the V gene TRBV2; 12 bases map to TRBD2. Germline CDR1 is SNHLY and CDR2 is FYNNEI. The V segment lost 8 bases and the J segment 5 bases; nucleotides outside the gene matches: 16. The CDR3 runs to 18 residues. In DNA form, the CDR3 reads TGTGCCAGCCGAGCGATCCTAGCGGGGGGGCCGAGGAACAATGAGCAGTTCTTC. Translation: CASRAILAGGPRNNEQFF.

The chain has TRBV6-1 and TRBJ2-2; weak D call: TRBD2 (6 bases). The CDR3 is made up of 18 amino acids. Germline V gives CDR1 MNHNS, CDR2 SASEGT. Trimming removed 6 bases at V and 4 bases at J, with 24 bases between. The CDR3 here is CASRTGLVGATSTGELFF. CDR3 DNA sequence: TGTGCCAGCAGAACGGGACTCGTAGGGGCCACATCCACCGGGGAGCTGTTTTTT.

The chain is built from TRBV5-1 and TRBJ2-1; 7 bases are shared with TRBD2. CDR3 length: 14 residues. Trimming at V came to 0 bases and at J to 12 bases, leaving 9 bases not matched to a gene. Germline V gene sequence: CDR1 SGHRS, CDR2 YFSETQ. The CDR3 DNA sequence: TGCGCCAGCAGCTTGGGAGGAGGACTAGTGGGGCAGTTCTTC. This translates into CASSLGGGLVGQFF.

The chain joins TRBV6-2 or TRBV6-3 to TRBJ1-2; D not certain. Trimming removed 10 bases at V and 8 bases at J, with 17 bases between. This CDR3 is built from 12 residues. CDR1 and CDR2 from the germline V gene are MNHEY and SVGEGT. DNA of the CDR3: TGTGCCACTGGGCATTATGGGAGCGGCTACACCTTC. The encoded protein is CATGHYGSGYTF.

V is TRBV6-5 and J is TRBJ2-3; D not certain. The V and J ends lost 6 bases and 4 bases respectively, with 11 bases between them. The CDR3 covers 13 residues. Germline V lookup: CDR1 MNHEY, CDR2 SVGAGI. In DNA form, the CDR3 reads TGTGCCAGCAGCAGGAGAACCTCAGATACGCAGTATTTT. Its translation: CASSRRTSDTQYF.

The chain recombines TRBV6-5 with TRBJ1-1; the match to TRBD1 covers 7 bases. Germline V gene sequence: CDR1 MNHEY, CDR2 SVGAGI. The CDR3 runs 15 residues. V shed 2 bases and J 1 base; nucleotides not matched to a gene: 4. The chain's CDR3 is CASSYEGTANTEAFF. The CDR3 DNA is TGTGCCAGCAGTTACGAAGGGACAGCGAACACTGAAGCTTTCTTT.

This clonotype was seen a single time. This chain joins TRBV4-3 and TRBJ2-1; D gene unclear. Germline assignment: CDR1 LGHNA and CDR2 YSLEER. This CDR3 has 16 residues. Trimming removed 1 base from V and 8 bases from J, with 18 bases in between. CDR3 bases: TGCGCCAGCAGCCAAGGGTTAAGCAGTCGAGGAGATGAGCAGTTCTTC. Its translation: CASSQGLSSRGDEQFF.

The rearrangement links TRBV5-4 to TRBJ1-2; D is undetermined. CDR1 and CDR2 from the germline V gene are SGHNT and YYREEE (reference sequence). There are 14 residues in the CDR3. V lost 4 bases to trimming and J lost 10 bases, with 20 bases between them. CDR3 residues: CASSLEGPRRDYTF. DNA for the CDR3: TGTGCCAGCAGCCTGGAAGGGCCCCGCCGGGACTACACCTTC.

The chain couples TRBV7-2 to TRBJ2-5; the D is unclear. Germline-derived CDR1 and CDR2 are SGHTA and FQGNSA. Trimming removed 1 base at V and 2 bases at J, with 8 bases between. This CDR3 is built from 14 residues. The CDR3 is CASSLGSTQETQYF. The CDR3 DNA reads as TGTGCCAGCAGCTTAGGGTCGACGCAAGAGACCCAGTACTTC.

The rearrangement joins TRBV5-6 to TRBJ1-6; a possible D gene is TRBD1 (6 bases). Looked up from germline, CDR1 is SGHDT and CDR2 is YYEEEE. The CDR3 is 15 residues long. Trimming took off 1 base at V and 2 bases at J, with 7 bases between the two ends. Written as DNA, the CDR3 is TGTGCCAGCAGCTTGAACAGGGCCTATAATTCACCCCTCCACTTT. Encoded protein: CASSLNRAYNSPLHF.

The chain links TRBV29-1 to TRBJ1-2, with D possibly being TRBD1 (5 bases). CDR3 length equals 14 residues. V gave up 4 bases and J gave up 7 bases, with 19 bases separating them. Germline loops: CDR1 SQVTM, CDR2 ANQGSEA. The CDR3: CSVGVEGRVFGYTF. In DNA form, the CDR3 reads TGCAGCGTTGGGGTTGAGGGGAGAGTTTTTGGCTACACCTTC.

The DNA of the CDR3 is TGTGCCAGCCATGGGGAGGCCAACGTCCTGACTTTC. This sequence encodes CASHGEANVLTF. The chain couples TRBV12-3 or TRBV12-4 to TRBJ2-6; unclear D gene. The CDR3 extends over 12 amino acids. The V and J ends lost 8 bases and 6 bases respectively, with 8 bases between them.

This clonotype was seen a handful of times. V is TRBV6-2 or TRBV6-3 and J is TRBJ1-1; the D is unclear. This CDR3 contains 12 residues. The V end was cut by 6 bases, the J end by 5 bases, with 10 bases between. The germline V gene encodes CDR1 MNHEY and CDR2 SVGEGT. The DNA for the CDR3 is TGTGCCAGCAGCCCCCCGGGGACTGAAGCTTTCTTT. Translating it yields CASSPPGTEAFF.

The V call is TRBV7-9, the J call TRBJ1-1, with 9 bases lining up with TRBD1. The CDR3 consists of 15 residues. Germline CDR1 reads SEHNR; CDR2 reads FQNEAQ (reference sequence). After removal of 2 bases from V and 3 bases from J, the junction contained 4 bases not matched to a gene. CDR3 sequence: CASSLWGQGDTEAFF. CDR3 nucleotides: TGTGCCAGCAGCTTATGGGGACAGGGCGACACTGAAGCTTTCTTT. Supplemented by reference TRBV7-9 and TRBJ1-1, the full variable domain reads DTGVSQNPRHKITKRGQNVTFRCDPISEHNRLYWYRQTLGQGPEFLTYFQNEAQLEKSRLLSDRFSAERPKGSFSTLEIQRTEQGDSAMYLCASSLWGQGDTEAFFGQGTRLTVV.

This clonotype was seen a few times. V and J are TRBV20-1 and TRBJ2-1, with TRBD1 identical over 7 bases. V lost 1 base to trimming and J lost 2 bases; unmatched junction nucleotides: 2. The CDR3 has 14 residues. Per germline, CDR1 DFQATT and CDR2 SNEGSKA (reference sequence). CDR3 in amino acids: CSARGGGPYNEQFF. Written as DNA, the CDR3 is TGCAGTGCTAGAGGAGGGGGCCCCTACAATGAGCAGTTCTTC.

The chain combines TRBV20-1 with TRBJ2-5; 11 nucleotides align to TRBD2. V was pared by 5 bases and J by 2 bases, with 7 bases of the junction left unmatched. Germline V gene sequence: CDR1 DFQATT, CDR2 SNEGSKA (reference sequence). The CDR3 spans 15 residues. CDR3 sequence: CSAQGTSGSQETQYF. CDR3 DNA: TGCAGTGCTCAAGGGACTAGCGGAAGTCAAGAGACCCAGTACTTC.

This chain connects TRBV12-3 or TRBV12-4 to TRBJ1-5; TRBD1 matches 9 bases. V lost 7 bases to trimming and J lost 3 bases; unmatched junction nucleotides: 10. This CDR3 region has 16 residues. CDR3 residues: CASTLGQGISNQPQHF. In nucleotides, the CDR3 is TGTGCCAGCACCCTTGGACAGGGGATTTCCAATCAGCCCCAGCATTTT.

About this clonotype: One end of the junction varies from germline; a read error may be responsible. The chain links TRBV5-4 to TRBJ1-2; D is undetermined. CDR3 length equals 12 residues. Germline CDR1 reads SGHNT; CDR2 reads YYREEE (reference sequence). CDR3 DNA sequence: TGTGCCAGCAACTTGGATTTCTATGGCTACACCTTC. Encoded protein: CASNLDFYGYTF. The whole variable domain, remainder taken from reference TRBV5-4 and TRBJ1-2, is ETGVTQSPTHLIKTRGQQVTLRCSSQSGHNTVSWYQQALGQGPQFIFQYYREEENGRGNFPPRFSGLQFPNYSSELNVNALELDDSALYLCASNLDFYGYTFGSGTRLTVV.

This sequence joins TRBV18 and TRBJ1-1; possible D gene TRBD1, 5 bases. The CDR3 is 13 residues long. Germline CDR1 is KGHSH and CDR2 is LQKENI. With 1 base removed from V and 4 bases from J, the gap between germline ends came to 7 bases. CDR3 coding DNA: TGTGCCAGCTCACCACAGGGGTCCACTGAAGCTTTCTTT. Its protein is CASSPQGSTEAFF. The full variable domain, in which reference TRBV18 and TRBJ1-1 provide the parts outside the CDR3, is NAGVMQNPRHLVRRRGQEARLRCSPMKGHSHVYWYRQLPEEGLKFMVYLQKENIIDESGMPKERFSAEFPKEGPSILRIQQVVRGDSAAYFCASSPQGSTEAFFGQGTRLTVV.

The gene calls are TRBV10-3 and TRBJ2-7; 9 nucleotides match TRBD1. V was pared by 3 bases and J by 7 bases, with 13 bases of the junction left unmatched. The CDR3 spans 16 residues. Germline CDR1 and CDR2: ENHRY and SYGVKD. The CDR3 loop reads CAISDPGPGQGTEQYF. The CDR3 bases are TGTGCCATCAGTGACCCCGGACCGGGACAGGGTACGGAGCAGTACTTC.

The chain uses TRBV7-8 and TRBJ1-5, with 7 bases that match TRBD1. V shed 6 bases and J 2 bases; nucleotides not matched to a gene: 7. The CDR3 runs 15 residues. Germline lookup yields CDR1 SGHVS and CDR2 FQNEAQ. This CDR3 is CASSPQGVGNQPQHF. For the CDR3, the DNA is TGTGCCAGCAGTCCTCAGGGGGTTGGCAATCAGCCCCAGCATTTT.

This chain connects TRBV5-6 to TRBJ1-2, with D possibly TRBD1 on 5 matching bases. In germline, CDR1 is SGHDT, CDR2 YYEEEE. V lost 4 bases and J lost 4, with 23 bases in between. This CDR3 region has 17 residues. This chain's CDR3 is CASSAAFRPTESYGYTF. In DNA, the CDR3 is TGTGCCAGCAGCGCGGCGTTCAGGCCGACAGAATCCTATGGCTACACCTTC.